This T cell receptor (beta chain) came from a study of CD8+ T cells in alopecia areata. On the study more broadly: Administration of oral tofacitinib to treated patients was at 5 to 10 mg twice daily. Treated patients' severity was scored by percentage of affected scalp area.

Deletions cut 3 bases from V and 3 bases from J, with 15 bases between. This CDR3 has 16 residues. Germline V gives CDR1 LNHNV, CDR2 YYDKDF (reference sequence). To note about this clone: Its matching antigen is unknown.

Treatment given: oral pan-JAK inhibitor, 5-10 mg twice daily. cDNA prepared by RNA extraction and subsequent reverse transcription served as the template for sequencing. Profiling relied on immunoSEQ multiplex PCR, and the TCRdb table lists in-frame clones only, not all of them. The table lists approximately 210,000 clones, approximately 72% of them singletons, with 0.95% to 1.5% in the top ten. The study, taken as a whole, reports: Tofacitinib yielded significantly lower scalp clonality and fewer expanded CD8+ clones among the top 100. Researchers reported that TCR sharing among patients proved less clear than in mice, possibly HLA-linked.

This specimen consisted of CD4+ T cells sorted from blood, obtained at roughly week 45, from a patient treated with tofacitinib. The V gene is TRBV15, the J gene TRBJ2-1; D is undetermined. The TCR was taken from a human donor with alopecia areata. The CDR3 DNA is TGTGCCACCAGCAGTGATTCCCGACCCGACTACAATGAGCAGTTCTTC. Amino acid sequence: CATSSDSRPDYNEQFF.